In its sample, the clone carrying this T cell receptor (beta chain) was seen a few times. At the DNA level, this CDR3 is encoded by other sequences in the same sample as well. With V trimmed by 5 bases and J by 2 bases, 4 bases remained unmatched. The CDR3 covers 14 residues. Per germline, CDR1 SGHTA and CDR2 FQGTGA. The data derive from a study of blood T cell repertoires in COVID-19. Clones were read by immunoSEQ multiplex PCR, and TCRdb kept only the in-frame ones, dropping some. The sample consists of tens of thousands of clones, over 75% of them appearing once. The sequenced sample was peripheral blood. The sequence derives from a man older than 75 with acute or convalescent COVID-19. This chain links TRBV7-3 with TRBJ1-2, with 8 nucleotides matching TRBD1. The CDR3, as DNA: TGTGCCAGCAGCCCCGGACAGGGAAACTATGGCTACACCTTC. Its translation: CASSPGQGNYGYTF.